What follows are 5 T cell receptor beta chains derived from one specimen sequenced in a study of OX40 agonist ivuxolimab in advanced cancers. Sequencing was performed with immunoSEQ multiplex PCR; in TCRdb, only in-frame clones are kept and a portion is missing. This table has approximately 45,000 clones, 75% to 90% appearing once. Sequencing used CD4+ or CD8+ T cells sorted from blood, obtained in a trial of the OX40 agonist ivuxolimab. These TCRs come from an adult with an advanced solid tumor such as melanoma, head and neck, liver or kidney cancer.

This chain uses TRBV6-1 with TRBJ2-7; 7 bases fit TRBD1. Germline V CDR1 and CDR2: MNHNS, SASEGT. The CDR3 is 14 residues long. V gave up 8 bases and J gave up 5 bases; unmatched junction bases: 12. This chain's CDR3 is CASVLSGGINEQYF. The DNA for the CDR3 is TGTGCCAGCGTTTTGTCAGGGGGAATTAACGAGCAGTACTTC.

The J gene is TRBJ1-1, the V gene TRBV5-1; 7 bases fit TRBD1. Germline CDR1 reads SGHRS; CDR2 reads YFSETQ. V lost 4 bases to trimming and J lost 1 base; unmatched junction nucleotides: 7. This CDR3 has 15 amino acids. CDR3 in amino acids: CASSVGGQPNTEAFF. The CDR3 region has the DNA TGCGCCAGCAGCGTGGGGGGACAGCCGAACACTGAAGCTTTCTTT.

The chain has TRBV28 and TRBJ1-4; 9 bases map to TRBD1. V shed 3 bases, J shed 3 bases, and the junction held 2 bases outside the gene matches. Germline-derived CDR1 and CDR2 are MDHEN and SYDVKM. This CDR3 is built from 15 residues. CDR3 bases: TGTGCCAGCAGTTTCGGGGACAGGGCTAATGAAAAACTGTTTTTT. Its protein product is CASSFGDRANEKLFF.

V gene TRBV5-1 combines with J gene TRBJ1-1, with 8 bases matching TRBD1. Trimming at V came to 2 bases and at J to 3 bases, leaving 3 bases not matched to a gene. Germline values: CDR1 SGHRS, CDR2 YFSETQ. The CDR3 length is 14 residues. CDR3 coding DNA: TGCGCCAGCAGCTTTCAGACAGGGGACACTGAAGCTTTCTTT. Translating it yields CASSFQTGDTEAFF.

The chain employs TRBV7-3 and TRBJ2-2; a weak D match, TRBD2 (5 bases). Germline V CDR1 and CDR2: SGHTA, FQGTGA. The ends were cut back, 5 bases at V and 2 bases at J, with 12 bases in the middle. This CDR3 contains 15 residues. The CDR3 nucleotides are TGTGCCAGCAGCCGGGGTGGGTCCAACACCGGGGAGCTGTTTTTT. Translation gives CASSRGGSNTGELFF.